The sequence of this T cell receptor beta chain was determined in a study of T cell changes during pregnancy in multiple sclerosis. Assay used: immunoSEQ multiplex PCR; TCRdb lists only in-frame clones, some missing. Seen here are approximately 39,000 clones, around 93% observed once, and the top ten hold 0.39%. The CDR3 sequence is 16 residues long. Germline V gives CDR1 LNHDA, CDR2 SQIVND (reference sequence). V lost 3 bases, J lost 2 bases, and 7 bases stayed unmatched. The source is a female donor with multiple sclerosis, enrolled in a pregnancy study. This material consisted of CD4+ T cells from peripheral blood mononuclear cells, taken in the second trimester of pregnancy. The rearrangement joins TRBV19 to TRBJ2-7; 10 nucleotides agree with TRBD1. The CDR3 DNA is TGTGCCAGTAGTATCATCCGGGACAGGGGCACCTACGAGCAGTACTTC. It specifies CASSIIRDRGTYEQYF.